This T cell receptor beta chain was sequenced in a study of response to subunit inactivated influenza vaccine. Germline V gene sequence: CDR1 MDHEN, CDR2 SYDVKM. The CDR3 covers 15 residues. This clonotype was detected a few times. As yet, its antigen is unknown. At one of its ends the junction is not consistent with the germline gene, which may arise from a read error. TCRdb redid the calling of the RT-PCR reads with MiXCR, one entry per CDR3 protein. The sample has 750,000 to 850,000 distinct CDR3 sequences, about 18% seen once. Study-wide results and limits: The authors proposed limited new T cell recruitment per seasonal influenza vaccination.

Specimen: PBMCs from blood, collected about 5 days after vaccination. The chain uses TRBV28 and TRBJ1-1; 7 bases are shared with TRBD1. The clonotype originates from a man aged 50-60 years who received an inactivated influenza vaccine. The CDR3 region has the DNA TGTGCCAGTAGTTTCCCAGACAGGGTGGTCACTGAAGCTTTCTTT. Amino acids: CASSFPDRVVTEAFF.